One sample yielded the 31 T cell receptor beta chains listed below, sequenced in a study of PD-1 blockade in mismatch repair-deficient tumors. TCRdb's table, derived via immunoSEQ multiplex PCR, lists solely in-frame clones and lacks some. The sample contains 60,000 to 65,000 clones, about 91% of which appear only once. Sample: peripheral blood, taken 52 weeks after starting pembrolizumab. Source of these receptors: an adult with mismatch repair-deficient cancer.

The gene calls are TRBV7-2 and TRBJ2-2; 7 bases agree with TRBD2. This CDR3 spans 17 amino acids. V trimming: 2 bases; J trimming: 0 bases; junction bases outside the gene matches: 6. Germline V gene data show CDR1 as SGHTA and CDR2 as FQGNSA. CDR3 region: CASSLPSGAPNTGELFF. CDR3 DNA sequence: TGTGCCAGCAGCTTACCCAGCGGGGCCCCGAACACCGGGGAGCTGTTTTTT. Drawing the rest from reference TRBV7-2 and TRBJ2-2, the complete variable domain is GAGVSQSPSNKVTEKGKDVELRCDPISGHTALYWYRQSLGQGLEFLIYFQGNSAPDKSGLPSDRFSAERTGGSVSTLTIQRTQQEDSAVYLCASSLPSGAPNTGELFFGEGSRLTVL.

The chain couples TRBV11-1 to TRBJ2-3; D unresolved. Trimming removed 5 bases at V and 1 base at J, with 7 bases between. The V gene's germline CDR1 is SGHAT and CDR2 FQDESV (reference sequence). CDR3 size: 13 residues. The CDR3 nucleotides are TGTGCCAGCAGCCCGATAGGCACAGATACGCAGTATTTT. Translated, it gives CASSPIGTDTQYF.

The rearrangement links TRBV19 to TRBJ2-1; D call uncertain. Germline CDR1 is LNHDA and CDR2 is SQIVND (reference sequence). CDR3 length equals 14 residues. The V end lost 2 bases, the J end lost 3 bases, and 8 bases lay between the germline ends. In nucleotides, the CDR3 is TGTGCCAGTAGTATAACTCCCGGCTACAATGAGCAGTTCTTC. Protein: CASSITPGYNEQFF.

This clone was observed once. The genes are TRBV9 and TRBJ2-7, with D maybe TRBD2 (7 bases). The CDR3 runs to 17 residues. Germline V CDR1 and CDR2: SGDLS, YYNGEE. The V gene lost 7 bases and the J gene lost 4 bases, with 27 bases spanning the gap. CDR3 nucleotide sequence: TGTGCCAGCGAGGGGGGGCAGACGACAGAGAACTCGTACGAGCAGTACTTC. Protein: CASEGGQTTENSYEQYF.

The CDR3, as DNA: TGTGCCAGCAGTGAAGAACCAGGGATTTCGAATCAGCCCCAGCATTTT. Translated: CASSEEPGISNQPQHF. J is TRBJ1-5 and V is TRBV6-1, with D possibly being TRBD1 (5 bases). CDR1 is MNHNS and CDR2 is SASEGT in the germline V gene. The V end lost 1 base, the J end lost 4 bases, and 14 bases lay between the germline ends. The CDR3 loop spans 16 amino acids.

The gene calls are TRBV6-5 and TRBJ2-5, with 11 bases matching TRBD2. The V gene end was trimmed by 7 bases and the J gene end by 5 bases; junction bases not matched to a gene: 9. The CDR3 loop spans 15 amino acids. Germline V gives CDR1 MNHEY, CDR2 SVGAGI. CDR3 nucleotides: TGTGCCAGCAAATTAGCGGGAGGGCCCGAGGAGACCCAGTACTTC. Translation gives CASKLAGGPEETQYF.

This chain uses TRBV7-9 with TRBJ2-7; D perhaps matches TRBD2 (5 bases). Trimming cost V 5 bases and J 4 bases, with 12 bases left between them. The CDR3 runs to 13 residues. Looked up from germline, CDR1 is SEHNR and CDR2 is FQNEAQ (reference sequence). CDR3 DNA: TGTGCCAGCAGCGGCGCCGGGATTTACGAGCAGTACTTC. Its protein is CASSGAGIYEQYF.

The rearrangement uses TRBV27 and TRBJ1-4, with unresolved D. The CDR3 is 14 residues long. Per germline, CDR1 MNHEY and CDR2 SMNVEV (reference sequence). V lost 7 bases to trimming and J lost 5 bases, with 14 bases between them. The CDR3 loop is CASTIGPGNEKLFF. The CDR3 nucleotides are TGTGCCAGCACCATAGGACCGGGAAATGAAAAACTGTTTTTT.

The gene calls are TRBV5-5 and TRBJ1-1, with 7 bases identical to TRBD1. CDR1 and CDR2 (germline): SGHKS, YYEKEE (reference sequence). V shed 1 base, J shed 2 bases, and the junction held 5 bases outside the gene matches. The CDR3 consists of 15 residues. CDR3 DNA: TGTGCCAGCAGCTTGAGACAGGGCGTCAACACTGAAGCTTTCTTT. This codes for CASSLRQGVNTEAFF.

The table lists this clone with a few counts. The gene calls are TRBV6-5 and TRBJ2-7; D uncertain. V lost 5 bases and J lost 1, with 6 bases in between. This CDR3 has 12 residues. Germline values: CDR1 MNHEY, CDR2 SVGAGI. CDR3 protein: CASSHGSYEQYF. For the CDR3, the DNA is TGTGCCAGCAGTCATGGATCCTACGAGCAGTACTTC.

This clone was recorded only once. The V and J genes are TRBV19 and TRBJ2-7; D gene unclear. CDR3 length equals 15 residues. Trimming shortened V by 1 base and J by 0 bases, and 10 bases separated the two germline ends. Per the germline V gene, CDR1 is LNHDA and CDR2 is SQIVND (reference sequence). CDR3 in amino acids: CASSIGAAHSYEQYF. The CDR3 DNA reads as TGTGCCAGTAGTATAGGGGCAGCTCACTCCTACGAGCAGTACTTC. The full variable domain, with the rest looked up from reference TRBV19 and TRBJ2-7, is DGGITQSPKYLFRKEGQNVTLSCEQNLNHDAMYWYRQDPGQGLRLIYYSQIVNDFQKGDIAEGYSVSREKKESFPLTVTSAQKNPTAFYLCASSIGAAHSYEQYFGPGTRLTVT.

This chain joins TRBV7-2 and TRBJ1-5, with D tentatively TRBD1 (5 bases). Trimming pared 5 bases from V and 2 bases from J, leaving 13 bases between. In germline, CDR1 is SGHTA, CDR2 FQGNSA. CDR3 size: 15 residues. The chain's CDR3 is CASSQLGLGNQPQHF. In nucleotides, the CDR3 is TGTGCCAGCAGCCAGCTGGGACTCGGCAATCAGCCCCAGCATTTT. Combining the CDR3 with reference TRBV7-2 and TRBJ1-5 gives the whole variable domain GAGVSQSPSNKVTEKGKDVELRCDPISGHTALYWYRQSLGQGLEFLIYFQGNSAPDKSGLPSDRFSAERTGGSVSTLTIQRTQQEDSAVYLCASSQLGLGNQPQHFGDGTRLSIL.

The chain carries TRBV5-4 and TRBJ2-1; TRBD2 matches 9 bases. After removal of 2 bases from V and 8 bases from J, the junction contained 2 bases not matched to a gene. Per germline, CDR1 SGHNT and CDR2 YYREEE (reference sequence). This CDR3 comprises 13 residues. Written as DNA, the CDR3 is TGTGCCAGCAGCTTTGGGACTAGCTATGAGCAGTTCTTC. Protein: CASSFGTSYEQFF.

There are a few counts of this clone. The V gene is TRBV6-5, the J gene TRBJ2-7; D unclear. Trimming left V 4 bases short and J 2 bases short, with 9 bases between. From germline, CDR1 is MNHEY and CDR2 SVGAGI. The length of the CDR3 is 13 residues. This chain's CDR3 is CASSSVSTYEQYF. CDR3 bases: TGTGCCAGCAGTTCCGTGTCGACCTACGAGCAGTACTTC.

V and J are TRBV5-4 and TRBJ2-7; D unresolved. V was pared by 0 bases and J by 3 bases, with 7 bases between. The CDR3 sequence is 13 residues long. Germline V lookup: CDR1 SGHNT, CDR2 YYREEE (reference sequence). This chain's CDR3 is CASSLAPNYEQYF. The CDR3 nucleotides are TGTGCCAGCAGCTTGGCCCCTAACTACGAGCAGTACTTC. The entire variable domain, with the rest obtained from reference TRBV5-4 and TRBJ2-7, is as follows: ETGVTQSPTHLIKTRGQQVTLRCSSQSGHNTVSWYQQALGQGPQFIFQYYREEENGRGNFPPRFSGLQFPNYSSELNVNALELDDSALYLCASSLAPNYEQYFGPGTRLTVT.

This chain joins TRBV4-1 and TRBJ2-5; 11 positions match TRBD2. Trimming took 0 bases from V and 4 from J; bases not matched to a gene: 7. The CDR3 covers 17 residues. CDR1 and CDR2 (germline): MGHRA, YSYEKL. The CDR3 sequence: CASSQEALAGVSETQYF. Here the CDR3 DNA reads TGCGCCAGCAGCCAAGAGGCACTAGCGGGAGTATCAGAGACCCAGTACTTC.

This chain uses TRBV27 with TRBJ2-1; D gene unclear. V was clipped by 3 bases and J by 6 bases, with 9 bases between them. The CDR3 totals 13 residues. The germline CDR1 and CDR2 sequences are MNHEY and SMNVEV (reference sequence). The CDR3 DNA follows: TGTGCCAGCAGTTTGCGGCAGGTCAATGAGCAGTTCTTC. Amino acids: CASSLRQVNEQFF.

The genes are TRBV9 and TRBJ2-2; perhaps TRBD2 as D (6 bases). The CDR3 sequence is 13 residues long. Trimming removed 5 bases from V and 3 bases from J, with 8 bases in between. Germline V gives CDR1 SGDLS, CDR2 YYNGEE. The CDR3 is CASSSGYTGELFF. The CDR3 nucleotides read TGTGCCAGCAGTAGCGGTTACACCGGGGAGCTGTTTTTT.

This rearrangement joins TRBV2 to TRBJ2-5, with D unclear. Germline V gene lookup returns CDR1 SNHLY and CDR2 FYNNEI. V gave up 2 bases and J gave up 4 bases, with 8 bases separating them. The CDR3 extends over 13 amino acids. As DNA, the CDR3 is TGTGCCAGCAGTGAACTGAGCCGAGAGACCCAGTACTTC. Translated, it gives CASSELSRETQYF.

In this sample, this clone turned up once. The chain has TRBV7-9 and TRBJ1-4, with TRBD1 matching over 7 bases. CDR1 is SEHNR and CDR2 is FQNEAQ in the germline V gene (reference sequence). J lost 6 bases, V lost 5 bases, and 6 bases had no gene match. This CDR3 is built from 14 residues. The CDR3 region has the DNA TGTGCCAGCAGCCCACGGGACAGTTATGAAAAACTGTTTTTT. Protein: CASSPRDSYEKLFF.

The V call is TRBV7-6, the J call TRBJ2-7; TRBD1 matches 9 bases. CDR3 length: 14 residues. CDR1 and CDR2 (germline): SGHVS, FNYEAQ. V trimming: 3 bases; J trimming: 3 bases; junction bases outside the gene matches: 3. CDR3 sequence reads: CASSLGTGNYEQYF. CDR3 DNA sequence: TGTGCCAGCAGCTTGGGGACAGGGAACTACGAGCAGTACTTC.

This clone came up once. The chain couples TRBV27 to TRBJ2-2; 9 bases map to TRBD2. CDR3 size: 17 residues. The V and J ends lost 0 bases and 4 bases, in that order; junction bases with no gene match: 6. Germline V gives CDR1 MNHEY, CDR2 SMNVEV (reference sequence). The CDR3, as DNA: TGTGCCAGCAGTTTATCGATAGCGGGAGTTGTCACCGGGGAGCTGTTTTTT. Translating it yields CASSLSIAGVVTGELFF.

CDR3 DNA sequence: TGTGCCAGCAGCCCAATGACAGGGTCCTCTGGAAACACCATATATTTT. It is translated as CASSPMTGSSGNTIYF. The chain has TRBV7-2 and TRBJ1-3, with 7 bases lining up with TRBD1. From germline, CDR1 is SGHTA and CDR2 FQGNSA. This CDR3 has 16 amino acids. V lost 5 bases and J lost 0; bases outside the gene matches: 7.

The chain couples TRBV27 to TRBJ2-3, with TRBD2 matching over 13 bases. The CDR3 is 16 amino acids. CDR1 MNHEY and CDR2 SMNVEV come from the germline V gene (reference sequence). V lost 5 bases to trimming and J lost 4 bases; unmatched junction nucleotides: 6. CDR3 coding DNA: TGTGCCAGCAGTCCGGGACTAGCGGGACGGTCAGATACGCAGTATTTT. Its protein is CASSPGLAGRSDTQYF.

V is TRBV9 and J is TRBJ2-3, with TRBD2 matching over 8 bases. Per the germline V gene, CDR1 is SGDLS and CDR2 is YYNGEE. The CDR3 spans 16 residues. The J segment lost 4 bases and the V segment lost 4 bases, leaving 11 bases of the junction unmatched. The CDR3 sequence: CASSPNPGTRPDTQYF. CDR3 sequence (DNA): TGTGCCAGCAGCCCCAATCCTGGGACTAGGCCAGATACGCAGTATTTT. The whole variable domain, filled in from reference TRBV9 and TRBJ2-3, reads DSGVTQTPKHLITATGQRVTLRCSPRSGDLSVYWYQQSLDQGLQFLIQYYNGEERAKGNILERFSAQQFPDLHSELNLSSLELGDSALYFCASSPNPGTRPDTQYFGPGTRLTVL.

CDR3 in DNA: TGTGCCTGGAGTGTACGGAGGGGAATGGAGACCCAGTACTTC. Amino acids: CAWSVRRGMETQYF. This sequence joins TRBV30 and TRBJ2-5; a weak D match, TRBD2 (6 bases). The CDR3 runs to 14 residues. Germline V gene lookup returns CDR1 GTSNPN and CDR2 SVGIG (reference sequence). The V and J ends lost 0 bases and 5 bases respectively, with 13 bases between them.

CDR3 sequence (DNA): TGCGCCAGCAGCCAAGACAGGGGTGATGAGACCCAGTACTTC. This codes for CASSQDRGDETQYF. V gene TRBV4-1 combines with J gene TRBJ2-5; D perhaps matches TRBD1 (6 bases). The V gene lost 0 bases and the J gene lost 5 bases, with 10 bases spanning the gap. The CDR3 loop spans 14 amino acids. CDR1 is MGHRA, CDR2 YSYEKL, per germline.

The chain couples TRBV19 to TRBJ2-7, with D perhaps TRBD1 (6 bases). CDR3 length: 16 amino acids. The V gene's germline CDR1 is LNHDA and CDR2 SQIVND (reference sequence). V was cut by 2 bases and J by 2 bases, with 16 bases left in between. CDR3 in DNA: TGTGCCAGTAGTATATTGGGGGCGAGGGCTCCCTACGAGCAGTACTTC. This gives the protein CASSILGARAPYEQYF. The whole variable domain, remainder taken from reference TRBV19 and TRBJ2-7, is DGGITQSPKYLFRKEGQNVTLSCEQNLNHDAMYWYRQDPGQGLRLIYYSQIVNDFQKGDIAEGYSVSREKKESFPLTVTSAQKNPTAFYLCASSILGARAPYEQYFGPGTRLTVT.

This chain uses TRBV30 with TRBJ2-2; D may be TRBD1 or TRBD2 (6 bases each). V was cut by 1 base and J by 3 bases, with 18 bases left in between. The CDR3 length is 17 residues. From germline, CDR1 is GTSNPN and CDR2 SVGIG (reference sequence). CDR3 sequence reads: CAWSGTLGGRYTGELFF. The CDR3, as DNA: TGTGCCTGGAGTGGAACACTAGGGGGGCGCTACACCGGGGAGCTGTTTTTT. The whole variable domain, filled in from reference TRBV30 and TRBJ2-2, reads SQTIHQWPATLVQPVGSPLSLECTVEGTSNPNLYWYRQAAGRGLQLLFYSVGIGQISSEVPQNLSASRPQDRQFILSSKKLLLSDSGFYLCAWSGTLGGRYTGELFFGEGSRLTVL.

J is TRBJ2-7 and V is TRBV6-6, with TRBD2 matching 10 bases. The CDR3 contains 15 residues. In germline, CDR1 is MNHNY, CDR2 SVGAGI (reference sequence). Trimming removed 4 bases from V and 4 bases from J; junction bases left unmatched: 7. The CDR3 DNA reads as TGTGCCAGCAGTTCTAGTTTTAGCGGGGGGTACGAGCAGTACTTC. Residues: CASSSSFSGGYEQYF.

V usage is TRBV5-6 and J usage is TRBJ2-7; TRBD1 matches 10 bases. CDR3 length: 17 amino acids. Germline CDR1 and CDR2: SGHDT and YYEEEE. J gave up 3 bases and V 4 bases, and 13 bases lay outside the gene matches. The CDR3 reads CASSPVSGTGEDYEQYF. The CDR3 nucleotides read TGTGCCAGCAGCCCCGTCTCGGGGACAGGGGAAGACTACGAGCAGTACTTC.